These T cell receptor beta chains were read from a single sample in a study of T cell changes during pregnancy in multiple sclerosis. This table comes from immunoSEQ multiplex PCR, and its TCRdb copy is limited to in-frame clones, with some not included. Of 30,000 to 45,000 clones listed, about 91% are singletons. Sequenced here: CD8+ T cells from peripheral blood mononuclear cells, sampled in the third trimester of pregnancy. The receptors shown here come from a female donor with multiple sclerosis, enrolled in a pregnancy study. CDR3s include the opening cysteine and the closing phenylalanine or tryptophan. The D gene is left open where the match is weak. The size entry is marked missing in some rows and otherwise reads once, few, many or a size class.

TRBD1,.,TRBJ1-2,TRBV27,CASSPPPRQGRYGYTF,TGTGCCAGCAGTCCACCTCCCCGACAGGGCCGCTATGGCTACACCTTC
.,.,TRBJ1-5,TRBV4-1,CASSQVPSDNSNQPQHF,TGCGCCAGCAGCCAAGTGCCTTCAGACAATAGCAATCAGCCCCAGCATTTT
.,.,TRBJ2-7,TRBV4-1,CASSHQGGVAFEQYF,TGCGCCAGCAGCCATCAGGGGGGAGTAGCATTCGAGCAGTACTTC
TRBD1,once,TRBJ1-4,TRBV28,CASSYGQAGFSELFF,TGTGCCAGCAGTTACGGACAGGCCGGATTTTCAGAACTGTTTTTT
TRBD2,.,TRBJ2-7,TRBV5-4,CASRPQGTSSYEQYF,TGTGCCAGCAGGCCCCAAGGGACTAGCAGCTACGAGCAGTACTTC
TRBD1,.,TRBJ1-2,TRBV11-2,CASSFGQGHGYTF,TGTGCCAGCAGCTTTGGACAGGGCCATGGCTACACCTTC
TRBD2,.,TRBJ2-7,TRBV7-2,CASSLGPTSAEQYF,TGTGCCAGCAGCTTAGGTCCGACTAGCGCCGAGCAGTACTTC
.,.,TRBJ2-3,TRBV5-6,CASSFVGSGSTDTQYF,TGTGCCAGCAGCTTTGTAGGTAGCGGAAGCACAGATACGCAGTATTTT
.,once,TRBJ2-7,TRBV2,CASSDRGDSIFEQYF,TGTGCCAGCAGTGATAGGGGGGACAGTATATTCGAGCAGTACTTC
.,.,TRBJ1-1,TRBV5-4,CASSSQTHTEAFF,TGTGCCAGCAGTTCACAGACGCACACTGAAGCTTTCTTT
.,.,TRBJ1-2,TRBV14,CASSQDWGGYGYTF,TGTGCCAGCAGCCAAGATTGGGGCGGCTATGGCTACACCTTC
TRBD1,.,TRBJ1-4,TRBV9,CASSGGTENEKLFF,TGTGCCAGCAGCGGCGGGACAGAAAATGAAAAACTGTTTTTT
TRBD1,.,TRBJ2-2,TRBV2,CASSGLGTANTGELFF,TGTGCCAGCAGTGGGTTAGGGACAGCGAACACCGGGGAGCTGTTTTTT
.,.,TRBJ2-4,TRBV7-9,CASSLAQGAKNIQYF,TGTGCCAGCAGCTTAGCGCAGGGGGCCAAAAACATTCAGTACTTC
TRBD1,once,TRBJ1-2,TRBV7-9,CASSPLQTGVYGYTF,TGTGCCAGCAGCCCGCTCCAGACAGGGGTCTATGGCTACACCTTC
.,.,TRBJ2-7,TRBV4-2,CASSHGRGASYEQYF,TGTGCCAGCAGCCATGGTCGCGGGGCCTCCTACGAGCAGTACTTC
TRBD2,.,TRBJ2-1,TRBV30,CAWSHGTSGIYNEQFF,TGTGCCTGGAGCCACGGGACTAGCGGGATCTACAATGAGCAGTTCTTC
.,.,TRBJ2-7,TRBV9,CASSVDSYEQYF,TGTGCCAGCAGCGTAGATAGCTACGAGCAGTACTTC
TRBD2,once,TRBJ2-1,TRBV10-2,CASSESREENEQFF,TGCGCCAGCAGTGAGTCGCGGGAGGAGAATGAGCAGTTCTTC
.,.,TRBJ1-1,TRBV19,CASSINRREAFF,TGTGCCAGTAGTATTAATCGGAGAGAAGCTTTCTTT
.,once,TRBJ1-2,TRBV5-6,CASTMRGLFPGYTF,TGTGCCAGCACTATGAGGGGGTTATTTCCGGGCTACACCTTC